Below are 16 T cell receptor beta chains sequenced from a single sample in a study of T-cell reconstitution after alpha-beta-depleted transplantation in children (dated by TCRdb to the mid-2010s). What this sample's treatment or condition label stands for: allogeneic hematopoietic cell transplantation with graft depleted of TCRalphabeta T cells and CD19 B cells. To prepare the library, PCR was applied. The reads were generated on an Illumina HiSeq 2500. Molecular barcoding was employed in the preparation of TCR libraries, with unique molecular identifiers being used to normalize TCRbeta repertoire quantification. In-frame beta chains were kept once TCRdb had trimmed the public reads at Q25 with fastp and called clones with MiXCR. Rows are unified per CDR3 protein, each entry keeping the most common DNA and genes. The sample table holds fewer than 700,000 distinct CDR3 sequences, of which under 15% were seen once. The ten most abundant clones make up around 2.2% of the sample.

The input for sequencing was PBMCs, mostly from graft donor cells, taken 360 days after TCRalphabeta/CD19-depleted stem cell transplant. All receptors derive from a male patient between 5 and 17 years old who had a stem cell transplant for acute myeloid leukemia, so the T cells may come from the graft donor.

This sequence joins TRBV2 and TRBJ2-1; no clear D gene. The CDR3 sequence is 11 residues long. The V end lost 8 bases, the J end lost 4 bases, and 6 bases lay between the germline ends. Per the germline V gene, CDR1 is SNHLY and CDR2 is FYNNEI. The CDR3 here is CASQFYNEQFF. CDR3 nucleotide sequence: TGTGCCAGCCAATTTTACAATGAGCAGTTCTTC.

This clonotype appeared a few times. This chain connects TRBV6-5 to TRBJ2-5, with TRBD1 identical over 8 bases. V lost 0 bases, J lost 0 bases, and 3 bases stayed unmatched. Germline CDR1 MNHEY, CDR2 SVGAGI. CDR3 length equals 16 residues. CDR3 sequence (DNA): TGTGCCAGCAGTTACTCGAGGACAGGGTACCAAGAGACCCAGTACTTC. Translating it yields CASSYSRTGYQETQYF.

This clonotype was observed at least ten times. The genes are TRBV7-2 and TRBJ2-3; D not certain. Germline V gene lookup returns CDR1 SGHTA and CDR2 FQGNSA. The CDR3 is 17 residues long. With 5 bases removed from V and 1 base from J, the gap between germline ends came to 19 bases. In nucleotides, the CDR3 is TGTGCCAGCAGCCCCAGAATGTTTTGGTCGCGCACAGATACGCAGTATTTT. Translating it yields CASSPRMFWSRTDTQYF. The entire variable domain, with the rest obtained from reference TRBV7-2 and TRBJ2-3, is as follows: GAGVSQSPSNKVTEKGKDVELRCDPISGHTALYWYRQSLGQGLEFLIYFQGNSAPDKSGLPSDRFSAERTGGSVSTLTIQRTQQEDSAVYLCASSPRMFWSRTDTQYFGPGTRLTVL.

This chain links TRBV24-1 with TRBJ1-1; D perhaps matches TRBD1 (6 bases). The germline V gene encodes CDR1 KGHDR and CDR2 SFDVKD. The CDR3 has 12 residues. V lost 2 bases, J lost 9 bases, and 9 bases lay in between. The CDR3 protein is CATSDSGHKAFF. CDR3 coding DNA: TGTGCCACCAGTGATTCGGGACATAAAGCTTTCTTT.

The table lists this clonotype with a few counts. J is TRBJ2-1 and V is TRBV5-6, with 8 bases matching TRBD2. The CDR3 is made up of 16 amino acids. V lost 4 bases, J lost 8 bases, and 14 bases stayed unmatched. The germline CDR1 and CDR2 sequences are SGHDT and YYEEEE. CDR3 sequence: CASSRPPAGVPHEQFF. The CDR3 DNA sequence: TGTGCCAGCAGCCGACCGCCAGCGGGAGTTCCCCATGAGCAGTTCTTC.

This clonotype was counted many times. DNA for the CDR3: TGTGCCAGCAGCGTAGGGGGTGGAGGGGCGGACGAGCAGTACTTC. This codes for CASSVGGGGADEQYF. The chain couples TRBV9 to TRBJ2-7; TRBD2 might be the D (6 bases). The V end lost 0 bases, the J end lost 5 bases, and 15 bases lay between the germline ends. Germline CDR1 and CDR2: SGDLS and YYNGEE. The CDR3 totals 15 residues.

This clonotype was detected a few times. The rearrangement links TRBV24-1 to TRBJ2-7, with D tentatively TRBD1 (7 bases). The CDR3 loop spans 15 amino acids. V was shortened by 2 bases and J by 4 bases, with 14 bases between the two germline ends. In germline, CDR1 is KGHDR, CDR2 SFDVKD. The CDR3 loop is CATSDSSQGRYEQYF. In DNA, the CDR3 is TGTGCCACCAGTGATTCCTCACAGGGGAGGTACGAGCAGTACTTC.

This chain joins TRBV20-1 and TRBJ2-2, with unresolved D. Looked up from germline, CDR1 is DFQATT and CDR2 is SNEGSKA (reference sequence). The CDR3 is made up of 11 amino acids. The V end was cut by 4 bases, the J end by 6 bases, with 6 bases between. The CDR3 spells CSATAPGELFF. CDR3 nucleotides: TGCAGTGCTACCGCACCCGGGGAGCTGTTTTTT.

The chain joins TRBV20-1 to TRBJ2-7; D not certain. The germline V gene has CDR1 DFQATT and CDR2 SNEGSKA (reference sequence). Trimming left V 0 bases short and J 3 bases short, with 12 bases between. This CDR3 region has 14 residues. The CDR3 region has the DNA TGCAGTGCTAGAGAAGGAGTTGCGCGCTACGAGCAGTACTTC. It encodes CSAREGVARYEQYF.

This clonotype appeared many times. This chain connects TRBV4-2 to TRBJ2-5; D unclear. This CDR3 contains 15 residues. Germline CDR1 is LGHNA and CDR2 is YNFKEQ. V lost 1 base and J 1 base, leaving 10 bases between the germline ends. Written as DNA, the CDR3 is TGTGCCAGCAGCCAAGTGCCCCCAGGCCAAGAGACCCAGTACTTC. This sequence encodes CASSQVPPGQETQYF.

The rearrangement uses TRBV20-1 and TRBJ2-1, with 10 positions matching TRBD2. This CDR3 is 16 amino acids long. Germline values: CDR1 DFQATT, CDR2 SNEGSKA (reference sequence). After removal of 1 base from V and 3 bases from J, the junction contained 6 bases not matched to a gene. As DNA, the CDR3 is TGCAGTGCTAGAGTTCGGACTAGCGGAGACTACAATGAGCAGTTCTTC. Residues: CSARVRTSGDYNEQFF.

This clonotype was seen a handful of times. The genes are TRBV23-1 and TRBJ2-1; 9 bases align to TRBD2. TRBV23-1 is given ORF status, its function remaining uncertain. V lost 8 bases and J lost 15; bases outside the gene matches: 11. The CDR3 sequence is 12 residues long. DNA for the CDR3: TGCGCCAGCCATACCGGGGGCGGGAGGGCGTTCTTC. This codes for CASHTGGGRAFF.

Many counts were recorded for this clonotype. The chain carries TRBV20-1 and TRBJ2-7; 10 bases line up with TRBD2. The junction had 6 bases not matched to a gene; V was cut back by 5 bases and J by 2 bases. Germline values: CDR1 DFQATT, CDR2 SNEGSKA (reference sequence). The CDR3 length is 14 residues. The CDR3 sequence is CSAHLAGATYEQYF. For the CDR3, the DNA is TGCAGTGCTCACCTAGCGGGAGCTACCTACGAGCAGTACTTC.

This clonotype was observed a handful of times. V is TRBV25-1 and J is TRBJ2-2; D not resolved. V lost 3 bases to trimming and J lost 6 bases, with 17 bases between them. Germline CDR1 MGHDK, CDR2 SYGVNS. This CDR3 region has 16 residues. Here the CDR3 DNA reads TGTGCCAGCAGTGATCCGGTGTATAGACGTTCCGGGGAGCTGTTTTTT. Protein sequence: CASSDPVYRRSGELFF.

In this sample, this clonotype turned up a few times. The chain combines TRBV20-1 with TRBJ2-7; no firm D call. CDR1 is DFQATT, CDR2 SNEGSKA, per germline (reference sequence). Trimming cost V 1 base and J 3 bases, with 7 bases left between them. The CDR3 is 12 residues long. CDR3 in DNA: TGCAGTGCTAGAGTAGACCACTACGAGCAGTACTTC. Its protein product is CSARVDHYEQYF.

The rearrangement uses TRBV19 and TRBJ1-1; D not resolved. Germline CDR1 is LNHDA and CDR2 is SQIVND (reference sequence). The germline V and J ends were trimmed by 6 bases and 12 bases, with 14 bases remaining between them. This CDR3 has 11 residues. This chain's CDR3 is CASRRGPDSFF. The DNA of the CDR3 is TGTGCCAGTAGACGAGGACCGGACTCTTTCTTT. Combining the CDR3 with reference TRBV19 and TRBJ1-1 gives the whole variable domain DGGITQSPKYLFRKEGQNVTLSCEQNLNHDAMYWYRQDPGQGLRLIYYSQIVNDFQKGDIAEGYSVSREKKESFPLTVTSAQKNPTAFYLCASRRGPDSFFGQGTRLTVV.